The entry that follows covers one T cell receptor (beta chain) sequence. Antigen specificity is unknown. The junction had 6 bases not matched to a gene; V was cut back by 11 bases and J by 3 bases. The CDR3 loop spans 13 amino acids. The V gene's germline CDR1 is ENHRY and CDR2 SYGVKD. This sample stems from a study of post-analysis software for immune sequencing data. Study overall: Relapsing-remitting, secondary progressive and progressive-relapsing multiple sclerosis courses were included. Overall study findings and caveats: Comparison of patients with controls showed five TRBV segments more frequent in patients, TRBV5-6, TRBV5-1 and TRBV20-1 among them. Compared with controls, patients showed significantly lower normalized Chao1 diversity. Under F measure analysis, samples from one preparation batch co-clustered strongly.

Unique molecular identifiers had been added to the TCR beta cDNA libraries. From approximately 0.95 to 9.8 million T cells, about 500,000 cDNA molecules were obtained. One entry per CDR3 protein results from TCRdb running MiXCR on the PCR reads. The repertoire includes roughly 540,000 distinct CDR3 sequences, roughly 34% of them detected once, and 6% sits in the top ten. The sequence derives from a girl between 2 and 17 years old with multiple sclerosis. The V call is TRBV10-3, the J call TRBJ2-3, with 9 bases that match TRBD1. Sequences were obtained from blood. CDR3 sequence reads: CALSGTGTDTQYF. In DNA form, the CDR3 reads TGTGCCTTATCCGGGACAGGGACAGATACGCAGTATTTT.